These 11 T cell receptor beta chains came from one sample sequenced in a study of cytomegalovirus exposure and HLA in healthy donors. The PCR contained 60 Vbeta and 13 Jbeta primers. Profiled with immunoSEQ multiplex PCR; TCRdb holds only in-frame clones, not every one. The data contain over 90,000 clones, about four fifths of them singletons. The sequenced material came from PBMCs. The receptor source for this set is a man between 40 and 49 years old in good health and CMV-seropositive.

This chain links TRBV5-4 with TRBJ2-3, with 12 bases fitting TRBD2. Germline V gives CDR1 SGHNT, CDR2 YYREEE (reference sequence). CDR3 length: 16 residues. V was pared by 5 bases and J by 7 bases, with 11 bases of the junction left unmatched. The chain's CDR3 is CASRFGLAGKGYTQYF. In DNA form, the CDR3 reads TGTGCCAGCAGATTCGGACTAGCGGGAAAAGGGTATACGCAGTATTTT.

This chain joins TRBV11-2 and TRBJ2-7; 8 nucleotides match TRBD1. The V gene's germline CDR1 is SGHAT and CDR2 FQNNGV. This CDR3 region has 13 residues. Trimming removed 6 bases from V and 5 bases from J; junction bases left unmatched: 6. DNA of the CDR3: TGTGCCAGCAGAAAGACAGGGGTCCACGAGCAGTACTTC. Its translation is CASRKTGVHEQYF.

Regarding this clone: Additional DNA sequences in this sample encode the identical CDR3. V and J are TRBV2 and TRBJ2-7; D possibly corresponds to TRBD1 (5 bases). From germline, CDR1 is SNHLY and CDR2 FYNNEI. V was trimmed by 5 bases and J by 1 base, leaving 15 bases between them. This CDR3 is built from 15 residues. The CDR3 loop reads CASSLDRATSYEQYF. CDR3 DNA sequence: TGTGCCAGCAGTTTAGACAGAGCAACATCCTACGAGCAGTACTTC.

The chain uses TRBV19 and TRBJ2-3; perhaps TRBD2 as D (6 bases). Germline V gene sequence: CDR1 LNHDA, CDR2 SQIVND (reference sequence). CDR3 length: 16 amino acids. The germline V and J ends were trimmed by 5 bases and 0 bases, with 15 bases remaining between them. The CDR3 DNA is TGTGCCAGTAGTCCCGGTGGAGGGCTTAGCACAGATACGCAGTATTTT. Its translation is CASSPGGGLSTDTQYF.

The rearrangement links TRBV18 to TRBJ1-6, with no clear D. The germline V gene has CDR1 KGHSH and CDR2 LQKENI. V was shortened by 0 bases and J by 10 bases, with 10 bases between the two germline ends. The CDR3 runs 14 residues. The CDR3: CASSPPESDSPLHF. The CDR3 DNA reads as TGTGCCAGCTCACCACCGGAAAGCGACTCACCCCTCCACTTT. Filled out from reference TRBV18 and TRBJ1-6, the complete variable domain reads NAGVMQNPRHLVRRRGQEARLRCSPMKGHSHVYWYRQLPEEGLKFMVYLQKENIIDESGMPKERFSAEFPKEGPSILRIQQVVRGDSAAYFCASSPPESDSPLHFGNGTRLTVT.

This clone was observed a few times. The chain recombines TRBV29-1 with TRBJ1-1, with D perhaps TRBD1 (5 bases). The germline V and J ends were trimmed by 3 bases and 4 bases, with 6 bases remaining between them. This CDR3 is built from 11 residues. CDR1 is SQVTM and CDR2 is ANQGSEA in the germline V gene. The CDR3 nucleotides are TGCAGCGTTGACAGGGTCACTGAAGCTTTCTTT. Translating gives CSVDRVTEAFF.

This clone showed up just a few times. The chain links TRBV7-8 to TRBJ2-5; 7 bases agree with TRBD2. Germline V gene sequence: CDR1 SGHVS, CDR2 FQNEAQ. J was trimmed by 4 bases and V by 1 base; bases with no gene match: 9. The CDR3 runs 16 residues. The CDR3 nucleotides read TGTGCCAGCAGCTTAGTAGGGCTAGCGGATACAGAGACCCAGTACTTC. Translating it yields CASSLVGLADTETQYF.

The CDR3, as DNA: TGTGCCATCTCGGACAGGGTCTCAAATCAGCCCCAGCATTTT. Translating gives CAISDRVSNQPQHF. The chain links TRBV18 to TRBJ1-5, with 8 bases fitting TRBD1. CDR3 length equals 14 residues. J lost 4 bases, V lost 10 bases, and 9 bases had no gene match. The V gene's germline CDR1 is KGHSH and CDR2 LQKENI.

The chain uses TRBV5-6 and TRBJ2-7; 11 bases line up with TRBD1. V was pared by 2 bases and J by 7 bases, with 2 bases of the junction left unmatched. The CDR3 loop spans 13 amino acids. Germline V CDR1 and CDR2: SGHDT, YYEEEE. CDR3 residues: CASSFGTGGEQYF. Written as DNA, the CDR3 is TGTGCCAGCAGCTTCGGGACAGGGGGAGAGCAGTACTTC. Complete variable domain (other parts from reference TRBV5-6 and TRBJ2-7): DAGVTQSPTHLIKTRGQQVTLRCSPKSGHDTVSWYQQALGQGPQFIFQYYEEEERQRGNFPDRFSGHQFPNYSSELNVNALLLGDSALYLCASSFGTGGEQYFGPGTRLTVT.

This clone has a single count. The V and J genes are TRBV30 and TRBJ2-7, with 7 bases aligning to TRBD2. The CDR3 length is 15 residues. CDR1 and CDR2 from the germline V gene are GTSNPN and SVGIG (reference sequence). The V gene end was trimmed by 1 base and the J gene end by 3 bases; junction bases not matched to a gene: 9. For the CDR3, the DNA is TGTGCCTGGAGTGGCCACACAGTAGCGGGCTACGAGCAGTACTTC. This sequence encodes CAWSGHTVAGYEQYF.

This clone was seen a few times. CDR3 loop: CASSLDRGHVDEQFF. The CDR3 DNA sequence: TGTGCCAGCAGCTTGGACAGGGGACATGTGGATGAGCAGTTCTTC. The gene calls are TRBV5-4 and TRBJ2-1, with TRBD1 identical over 7 bases. The V gene's germline CDR1 is SGHNT and CDR2 YYREEE (reference sequence). With V trimmed by 0 bases and J by 8 bases, 8 bases remained unmatched. The CDR3 is 15 residues long.